The 27 T cell receptor beta chains given below trace back to one sample, sequenced in a study of T cells in Graves' hyperthyroidism and ophthalmopathy. TCR beta CDR3 region amplification was performed from RNA transcripts. Using the HTBI primer set, a first-round RT-PCR was run on the TCR CDR3. TCRdb re-derived calls from the multiplex PCR reads in MiXCR, one entry per CDR3 protein. The repertoire includes about 250,000 distinct CDR3 sequences, about 20% of them detected once, and about 60% sits in the top ten. Material: blood. The source of these receptors is a man aged 30 to 45 with Graves' ophthalmopathy.

This chain links TRBV5-1 with TRBJ2-1; D gene uncertain. The germline V gene encodes CDR1 SGHRS and CDR2 YFSETQ. The CDR3 covers 12 residues. Trimming cost V 2 bases and J 7 bases, with 7 bases left between them. DNA of the CDR3: TGCGCCAGCAGCTTAGGAGAAAATGAGCAGTTCTTC. This translates into CASSLGENEQFF.

This clonotype appeared many times. The chain is built from TRBV2 and TRBJ2-3; D gene ambiguous. Germline-derived CDR1 and CDR2 are SNHLY and FYNNEI. Trimming took off 4 bases at V and 2 bases at J, with 4 bases between the two ends. This CDR3 spans 12 amino acids. The CDR3, as DNA: TGTGCCAGCAGTGTGGTCACAGATACGCAGTATTTT. It yields the protein CASSVVTDTQYF.

This clonotype was detected only a few times. For the CDR3, the DNA is TGTGCCAGCAGGTCACTAGGGGTGCGGGATACGCAGTATTTT. Protein product: CASRSLGVRDTQYF. The rearrangement joins TRBV27 to TRBJ2-3, with D perhaps TRBD1 or TRBD2 (5 bases each). With 6 bases removed from V and 6 bases from J, the gap between germline ends came to 16 bases. Germline V lookup: CDR1 MNHEY, CDR2 SMNVEV (reference sequence). CDR3 size: 14 residues.

This clonotype has at least ten counts. The chain has TRBV7-8 and TRBJ2-7, with D uncertain. Germline V CDR1 and CDR2: SGHVS, FQNEAQ. The CDR3 runs to 14 residues. V was shortened by 1 base and J by 3 bases, with 10 bases between the two germline ends. The CDR3 sequence is CASSLVETYYEQYF. The CDR3 coding sequence is TGTGCCAGCAGCTTAGTCGAGACCTACTACGAGCAGTACTTC.

V usage is TRBV11-2 and J usage is TRBJ2-4, with unresolved D. The V gene lost 4 bases and the J gene lost 1 base, with 11 bases spanning the gap. Looked up from germline, CDR1 is SGHAT and CDR2 is FQNNGV. This CDR3 is 15 amino acids long. CDR3: CASSSLSSAKNIQYF. DNA of the CDR3: TGTGCCAGCAGCTCCCTGAGTAGCGCCAAAAACATTCAGTACTTC.

This clonotype came up a few times. The rearrangement joins TRBV28 to TRBJ2-1, with a tentative D call TRBD2 (6 bases). Per germline, CDR1 MDHEN and CDR2 SYDVKM. The CDR3 sequence is 13 residues long. V lost 6 bases and J 7 bases, leaving 13 bases between the germline ends. The CDR3 nucleotides are TGTGCCAGCAGCATTGGAGGGTTTAATGAGCAGTTCTTC. Translating it yields CASSIGGFNEQFF.

The chain combines TRBV12-3 or TRBV12-4 with TRBJ2-3; a possible D gene is TRBD1 (6 bases). CDR3 size: 13 residues. V gave up 6 bases and J gave up 4 bases, with 11 bases separating them. The CDR3: CASSRQVSDTQYF. CDR3 coding DNA: TGTGCCAGCAGCCGACAGGTCTCAGATACGCAGTATTTT.

The V and J genes are TRBV7-3 and TRBJ1-1; D may be TRBD1 (5 bases). Germline values: CDR1 SGHTA, CDR2 FQGTGA. Trimming left V 4 bases short and J 4 bases short, with 13 bases between. The CDR3 contains 14 residues. The CDR3 nucleotides are TGTGCCAGCAGCTCCGGGGGTCGACCCACTGAAGCTTTCTTT. It translates to CASSSGGRPTEAFF.

Of note for this clonotype: A read error may explain this, as a much larger clone is one base away. The chain carries TRBV11-2 and TRBJ2-1; 7 nucleotides line up with TRBD2. Germline CDR1 is SGHAT and CDR2 is FQNNGV. The CDR3 is 14 residues long. J gave up 8 bases and V 4 bases, and 8 bases lay outside the gene matches. CDR3 sequence: CASSSRGRAHEQFF. CDR3 nucleotides: TGTGCCAGCAGCTCCCGGGGGAGGGCACATGAGCAGTTCTTC. Full variable domain (outside the CDR3, taken from reference TRBV11-2 and TRBJ2-1): EAGVAQSPRYKIIEKRQSVAFWCNPISGHATLYWYQQILGQGPKLLIQFQNNGVVDDSQLPKDRFSAERLKGVDSTLKIQPAKLEDSAVYLCASSSRGRAHEQFFGPGTRLTVL.

This clonotype was detected only a few times. CDR3 coding DNA: TGTGCCAGCAGCTTAAGGGGGGGATTGGGAACGGGGGCCAACGTCCTGACTTTC. It yields the protein CASSLRGGLGTGANVLTF. The chain links TRBV7-9 to TRBJ2-6; D is perhaps TRBD2 (7 bases). V lost 2 bases and J 4 bases, leaving 18 bases between the germline ends. The CDR3 extends over 18 amino acids. Germline V lookup: CDR1 SEHNR, CDR2 FQNEAQ (reference sequence).

This clonotype was recorded many times. The rearrangement uses TRBV11-2 and TRBJ2-3, with D unresolved. The CDR3 has 13 residues. Trimming took off 4 bases at V and 7 bases at J, with 12 bases between the two ends. In germline, CDR1 is SGHAT, CDR2 FQNNGV. The CDR3 DNA sequence: TGTGCCAGCAGCTCAACCCATGGGAATACGCAGTATTTT. Translating it yields CASSSTHGNTQYF.

V and J are TRBV19 and TRBJ2-7; no reliable D call. Germline lookup yields CDR1 LNHDA and CDR2 SQIVND (reference sequence). Trimming pared 5 bases from V and 4 bases from J, leaving 12 bases between. The CDR3 loop spans 13 amino acids. CDR3 bases: TGTGCCAGTAGTGTACAAGACGGGTACGAGCAGTACTTC. Translated: CASSVQDGYEQYF.

This clonotype showed up just a few times. The V gene is TRBV20-1, the J gene TRBJ1-5; weak D call: TRBD1 (6 bases). Germline V gives CDR1 DFQATT, CDR2 SNEGSKA (reference sequence). V was pared by 1 base and J by 0 bases, with 10 bases between. CDR3 size: 15 residues. The CDR3 region has the DNA TGCAGTGCTAGAGTGAGGGACATTAGCAATCAGCCCCAGCATTTT. This sequence encodes CSARVRDISNQPQHF.

The genes are TRBV20-1 and TRBJ2-7; D not resolved. The CDR3 covers 13 residues. V was cut by 5 bases and J by 2 bases, with 13 bases left in between. Per germline, CDR1 DFQATT and CDR2 SNEGSKA (reference sequence). The CDR3 DNA follows: TGCAGTGCTGCCTTGTCGTGGGCCTACGAGCAGTACTTC. Encoded protein: CSAALSWAYEQYF.

Only a few counts were recorded for this clonotype. The rearrangement links TRBV20-1 to TRBJ1-2, with D perhaps matching TRBD1 (5 bases). Germline lookup yields CDR1 DFQATT and CDR2 SNEGSKA (reference sequence). V was pared by 3 bases and J by 8 bases, with 13 bases between. The CDR3 contains 12 residues. CDR3 loop: CSAREGLGGYTF. CDR3 nucleotides: TGCAGTGCTAGGGAGGGGTTAGGAGGCTACACCTTC.

This clonotype was picked up a small number of times. The chain recombines TRBV3-1 with TRBJ1-5, with D possibly being TRBD1 (6 bases). This CDR3 spans 17 amino acids. Germline CDR1 LGHDT, CDR2 YNNKEL (reference sequence). With 4 bases removed from V and 3 bases from J, the gap between germline ends came to 19 bases. The CDR3 sequence: CASSPYGGTNLNQPQHF. In nucleotides, the CDR3 is TGTGCCAGCAGCCCTTACGGAGGGACAAACCTCAATCAGCCCCAGCATTTT.

This clonotype was seen many times. The chain couples TRBV20-1 to TRBJ1-2; D gene ambiguous. There are 15 residues in the CDR3. The V and J ends lost 0 bases and 0 bases respectively, with 11 bases between them. Germline CDR1 DFQATT, CDR2 SNEGSKA (reference sequence). CDR3 sequence: CSARDPAGTNYGYTF. DNA of the CDR3: TGCAGTGCTAGAGATCCAGCGGGTACTAACTATGGCTACACCTTC.

V is TRBV14 and J is TRBJ1-3, with no clear D. This CDR3 has 13 amino acids. From germline, CDR1 is SGHDN and CDR2 FVKESK. Trimming cost V 1 base and J 7 bases, with 8 bases left between them. CDR3 bases: TGTGCCAGCAGCCAAGGATCGGCGAACACCATATATTTT. It encodes CASSQGSANTIYF. Supplemented by reference TRBV14 and TRBJ1-3, the full variable domain reads EAGVTQFPSHSVIEKGQTVTLRCDPISGHDNLYWYRRVMGKEIKFLLHFVKESKQDESGMPNNRFLAERTGGTYSTLKVQPAELEDSGVYFCASSQGSANTIYFGEGSWLTVV.

The table lists this clonotype with a few counts. The genes are TRBV29-1 and TRBJ2-7; D not certain. The CDR3 length is 14 residues. V shed 4 bases and J shed 0 bases, with 13 bases lying between them. CDR1 is SQVTM and CDR2 is ANQGSEA in the germline V gene. For the CDR3, the DNA is TGCAGCGTTGCCCACGCCGAAAGCTCCTACGAGCAGTACTTC. This translates into CSVAHAESSYEQYF.

For the CDR3, the DNA is TGTGCCAGCAGTGACGAGCAGGGAGGAGGGCTCAATGAGCAGTTCTTC. Translating it yields CASSDEQGGGLNEQFF. The V call is TRBV6-4, the J call TRBJ2-1, with D possibly matching TRBD2 (6 bases). V was pared by 2 bases and J by 6 bases, with 17 bases between. Per germline, CDR1 MRHNA and CDR2 SNTAGT. The CDR3 sequence is 16 residues long.

The rearrangement links TRBV2 to TRBJ1-2, with 7 bases lining up with TRBD1. Germline loops: CDR1 SNHLY, CDR2 FYNNEI. The CDR3 is made up of 12 amino acids. V shed 6 bases and J 5 bases; nucleotides not matched to a gene: 3. The CDR3 region is CASSAQGYGYTF. DNA for the CDR3: TGTGCCAGCAGCGCACAGGGGTATGGCTACACCTTC. Using reference TRBV2 and TRBJ1-2 for the parts outside the CDR3, the full variable domain is EPEVTQTPSHQVTQMGQEVILRCVPISNHLYFYWYRQILGQKVEFLVSFYNNEISEKSEIFDDQFSVERPDGSNFTLKIRSTKLEDSAMYFCASSAQGYGYTFGSGTRLTVV.

This clonotype occurred many times. The chain employs TRBV18 and TRBJ1-1; D remains unclear. V was pared by 3 bases and J by 5 bases, with 7 bases between. Germline V lookup: CDR1 KGHSH, CDR2 LQKENI. This CDR3 comprises 12 residues. The DNA for the CDR3 is TGTGCCAGCTCACCCCAAGGAACTGAAGCTTTCTTT. This translates into CASSPQGTEAFF.

This clonotype was seen more than once but under ten times. V usage is TRBV6-1 and J usage is TRBJ2-1, with 11 bases matching TRBD2. The CDR3 spans 17 residues. CDR1 and CDR2 from the germline V gene are MNHNS and SASEGT. V lost 5 bases to trimming and J lost 4 bases; unmatched junction nucleotides: 10. The CDR3 sequence is CASSYSGGLAEYNEQFF. The CDR3 DNA reads TGTGCCAGCAGTTATAGTGGGGGACTAGCGGAATACAATGAGCAGTTCTTC.

This clonotype was detected ten times or more. The CDR3 loop reads CAWSVSEQFF. CDR3 in DNA: TGTGCCTGGAGTGTTTCTGAGCAGTTCTTC. The V gene is TRBV30, the J gene TRBJ2-1; no clear D gene. Trimming cost V 0 bases and J 9 bases, with 3 bases left between them. The CDR3 loop spans 10 amino acids. Germline V lookup: CDR1 GTSNPN, CDR2 SVGIG (reference sequence).

V usage is TRBV12-3 or TRBV12-4 and J usage is TRBJ2-1, with 9 bases lining up with TRBD1. The length of the CDR3 is 15 residues. The J segment lost 0 bases and the V segment lost 6 bases, leaving 3 bases of the junction unmatched. The CDR3 loop reads CASRDRGNSYNEQFF. Written as DNA, the CDR3 is TGTGCCAGCAGAGACAGGGGGAACTCCTACAATGAGCAGTTCTTC.

This clonotype has a handful of counts. This CDR3 reads CASKRGTGATYEQYF. The DNA of the CDR3 is TGTGCCAGTAAGAGGGGGACGGGAGCAACCTACGAGCAGTACTTC. The chain recombines TRBV19 with TRBJ2-7, with D possibly being TRBD1 or TRBD2 (6 bases each). Germline CDR1 reads LNHDA; CDR2 reads SQIVND (reference sequence). The CDR3 is 15 amino acids. V lost 7 bases and J 2 bases, leaving 18 bases between the germline ends.

This clonotype was counted between two and nine times. The genes are TRBV3-1 and TRBJ1-3; D is unclear. This CDR3 region has 16 residues. In germline, CDR1 is LGHDT, CDR2 YNNKEL (reference sequence). V lost 2 bases, J lost 1 base, and 12 bases lay in between. Here the CDR3 DNA reads TGTGCCAGCAGCCAATACGGGGTACATTCTGGAAACACCATATATTTT. Translation: CASSQYGVHSGNTIYF.